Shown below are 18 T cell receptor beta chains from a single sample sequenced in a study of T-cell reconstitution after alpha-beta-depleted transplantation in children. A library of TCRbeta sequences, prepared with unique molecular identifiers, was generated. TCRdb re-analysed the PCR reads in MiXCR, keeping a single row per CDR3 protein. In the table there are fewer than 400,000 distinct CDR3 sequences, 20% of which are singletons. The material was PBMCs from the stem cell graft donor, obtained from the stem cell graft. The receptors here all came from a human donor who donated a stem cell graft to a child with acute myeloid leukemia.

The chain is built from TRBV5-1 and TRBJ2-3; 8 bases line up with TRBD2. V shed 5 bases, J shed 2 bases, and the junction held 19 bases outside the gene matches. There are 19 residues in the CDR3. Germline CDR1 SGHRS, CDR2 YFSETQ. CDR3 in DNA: TGCGCCAGCAGTTTCGGCTACGGGAGGGCAGGGGCGGACACAGATACGCAGTATTTT. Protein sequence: CASSFGYGRAGADTDTQYF.

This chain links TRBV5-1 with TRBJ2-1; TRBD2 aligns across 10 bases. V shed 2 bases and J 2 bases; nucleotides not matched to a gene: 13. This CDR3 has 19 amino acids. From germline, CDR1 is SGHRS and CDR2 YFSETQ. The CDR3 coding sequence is TGCGCCAGCAGCTTCCCCGAGCTAGCGGGAGAAGGGACCTACAATGAGCAGTTCTTC. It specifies CASSFPELAGEGTYNEQFF.

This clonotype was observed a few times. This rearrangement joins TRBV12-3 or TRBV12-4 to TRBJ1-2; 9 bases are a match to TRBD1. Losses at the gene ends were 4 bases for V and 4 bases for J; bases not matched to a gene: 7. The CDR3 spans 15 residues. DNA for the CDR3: TGTGCCAGCAGTTCCCGGGACAGGGAAACCTATGGCTACACCTTC. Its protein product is CASSSRDRETYGYTF.

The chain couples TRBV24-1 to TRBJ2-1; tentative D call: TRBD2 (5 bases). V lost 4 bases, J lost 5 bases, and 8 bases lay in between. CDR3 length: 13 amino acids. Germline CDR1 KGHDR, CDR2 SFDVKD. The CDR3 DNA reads TGTGCCACCAGTGAAGGCGGGCACAATGAGCAGTTCTTC. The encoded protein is CATSEGGHNEQFF.

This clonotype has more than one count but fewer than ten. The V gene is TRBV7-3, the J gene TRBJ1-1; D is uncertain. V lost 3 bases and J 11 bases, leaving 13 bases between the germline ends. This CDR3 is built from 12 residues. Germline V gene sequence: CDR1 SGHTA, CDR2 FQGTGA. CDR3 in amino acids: CASSLTPGPAFF. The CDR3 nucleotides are TGTGCCAGCAGCTTGACCCCTGGTCCTGCTTTCTTT.

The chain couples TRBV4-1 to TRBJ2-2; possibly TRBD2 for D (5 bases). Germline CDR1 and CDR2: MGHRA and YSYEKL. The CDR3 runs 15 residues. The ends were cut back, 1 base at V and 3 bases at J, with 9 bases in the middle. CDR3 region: CASSQGVSDTGELFF. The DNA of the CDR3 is TGCGCCAGCAGCCAAGGAGTTAGCGACACCGGGGAGCTGTTTTTT.

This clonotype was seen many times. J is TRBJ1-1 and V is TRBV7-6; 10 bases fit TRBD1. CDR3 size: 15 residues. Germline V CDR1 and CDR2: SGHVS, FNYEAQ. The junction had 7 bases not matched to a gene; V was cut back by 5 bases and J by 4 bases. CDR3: CASSRRTGGGTEAFF. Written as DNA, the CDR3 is TGTGCCAGCAGCCGACGGACAGGGGGGGGCACTGAAGCTTTCTTT.

CDR3 coding DNA: TGTGCCAGTAGTATTAGGCAGGGAACCTACGAGCAGTACTTC. The encoded protein is CASSIRQGTYEQYF. The gene calls are TRBV19 and TRBJ2-7; the D gene is possibly TRBD1 (5 bases). Between the trimmed V and J ends, which lost 3 bases and 2 bases, there was a span of 11 bases. The CDR3 contains 14 residues. CDR1 and CDR2 (germline): LNHDA, SQIVND (reference sequence).

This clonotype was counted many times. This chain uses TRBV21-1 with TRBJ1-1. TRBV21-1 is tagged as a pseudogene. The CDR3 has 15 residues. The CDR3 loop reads CASSKERWPNTEAFF. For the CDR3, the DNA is TGTGCCAGCAGCAAAGAACGTTGGCCGAACACTGAAGCTTTCTTT.

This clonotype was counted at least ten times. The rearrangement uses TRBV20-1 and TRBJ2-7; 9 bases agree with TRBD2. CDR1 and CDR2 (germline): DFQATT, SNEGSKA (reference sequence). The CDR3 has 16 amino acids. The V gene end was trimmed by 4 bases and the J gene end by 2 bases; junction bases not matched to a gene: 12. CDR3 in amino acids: CSAKPTSGAITYEQYF. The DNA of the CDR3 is TGCAGTGCTAAGCCGACTAGCGGAGCGATCACCTACGAGCAGTACTTC.

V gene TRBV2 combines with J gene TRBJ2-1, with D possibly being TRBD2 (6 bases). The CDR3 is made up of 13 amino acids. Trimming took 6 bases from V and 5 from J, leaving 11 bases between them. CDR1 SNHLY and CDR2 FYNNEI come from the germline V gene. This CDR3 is CASSPRTNNEQFF. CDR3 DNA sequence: TGTGCCAGCAGCCCTAGGACTAACAATGAGCAGTTCTTC.

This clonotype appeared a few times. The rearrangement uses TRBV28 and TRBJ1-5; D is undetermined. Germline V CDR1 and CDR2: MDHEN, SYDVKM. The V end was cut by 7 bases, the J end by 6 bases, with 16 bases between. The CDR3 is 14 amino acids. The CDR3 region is CASTLSVGSQPQHF. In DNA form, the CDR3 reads TGTGCCAGCACCCTATCGGTGGGAAGTCAGCCCCAGCATTTT.

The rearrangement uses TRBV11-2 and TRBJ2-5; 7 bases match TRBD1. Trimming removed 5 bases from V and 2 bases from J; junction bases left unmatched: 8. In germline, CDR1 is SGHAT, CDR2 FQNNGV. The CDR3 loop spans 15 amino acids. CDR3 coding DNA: TGTGCCAGCAGCCCCTGGGACAGCCCACAAGAGACCCAGTACTTC. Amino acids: CASSPWDSPQETQYF. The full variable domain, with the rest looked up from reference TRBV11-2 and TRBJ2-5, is EAGVAQSPRYKIIEKRQSVAFWCNPISGHATLYWYQQILGQGPKLLIQFQNNGVVDDSQLPKDRFSAERLKGVDSTLKIQPAKLEDSAVYLCASSPWDSPQETQYFGPGTRLLVL.

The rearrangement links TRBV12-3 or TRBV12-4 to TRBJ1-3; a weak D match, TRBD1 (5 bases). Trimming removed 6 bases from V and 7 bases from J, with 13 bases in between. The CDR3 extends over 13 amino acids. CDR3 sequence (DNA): TGTGCCAGCAGCTTTCAGGGAAGGAACACCATATATTTT. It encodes CASSFQGRNTIYF.

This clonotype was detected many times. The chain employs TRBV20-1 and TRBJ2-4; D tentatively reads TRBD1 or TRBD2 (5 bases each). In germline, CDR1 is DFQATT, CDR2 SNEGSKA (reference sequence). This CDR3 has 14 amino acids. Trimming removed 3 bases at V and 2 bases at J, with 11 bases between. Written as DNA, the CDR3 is TGCAGTGCTAGTAGGGACCAGCCCAAAAACATTCAGTACTTC. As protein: CSASRDQPKNIQYF.

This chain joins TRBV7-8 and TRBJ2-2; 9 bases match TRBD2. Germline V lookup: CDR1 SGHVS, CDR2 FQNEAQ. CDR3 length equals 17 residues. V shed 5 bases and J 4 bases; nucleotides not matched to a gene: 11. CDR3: CASSGSSAGGFTGELFF. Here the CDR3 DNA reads TGTGCCAGCAGCGGCTCCTCGGCGGGAGGGTTCACCGGGGAGCTGTTTTTT.

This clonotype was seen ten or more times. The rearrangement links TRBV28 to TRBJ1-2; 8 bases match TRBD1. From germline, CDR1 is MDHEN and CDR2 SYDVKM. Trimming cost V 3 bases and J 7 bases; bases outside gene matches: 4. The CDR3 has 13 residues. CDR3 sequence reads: CASSLYRGGGYTF. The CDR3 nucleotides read TGTGCCAGCAGTTTGTACAGGGGGGGTGGCTACACCTTC.

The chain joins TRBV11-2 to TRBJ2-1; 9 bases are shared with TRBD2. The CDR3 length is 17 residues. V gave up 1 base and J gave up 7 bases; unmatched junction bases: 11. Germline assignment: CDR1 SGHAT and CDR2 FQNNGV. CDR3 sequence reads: CASSLVDWREGGNEQFF. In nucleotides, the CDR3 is TGTGCCAGCAGCTTAGTAGACTGGCGGGAGGGCGGGAATGAGCAGTTCTTC.